A single sample is the source of the 2 T cell receptor beta chains below, sequenced in a study of early T cells in non-severe SARS-CoV-2 infection. TCRdb processed the 5' RACE reads anew with MiXCR; each CDR3 protein has one entry. The sample yields more than 90,000 distinct CDR3 sequences, 11% seen once. The specimen sequenced was whole blood. The receptors shown here come from an adult who was a healthcare worker with PCR-confirmed SARS-CoV-2 infection or an uninfected control (not recorded which).

The gene calls are TRBV15 and TRBJ2-1; 12 nucleotides line up with TRBD2. The CDR3 has 20 amino acids. Trimming cost V 0 bases and J 10 bases; bases outside gene matches: 19. Germline V gives CDR1 LNHNV, CDR2 YYDKDF (reference sequence). In DNA form, the CDR3 reads TGTGCCACCAGCAGAGAAAGACAGCTTACTAGCGGGAGGAGGTCGAGGGAGCAGTTCTTC. It codes for CATSRERQLTSGRRSREQFF.

This clonotype was counted at least ten times. Relative to the germline gene, one junction end is altered; a read error may explain this. J is TRBJ2-7 and V is TRBV18; D gene ambiguous. Germline CDR1 and CDR2: KGHSH and LQKENI. This CDR3 contains 15 residues. In DNA, the CDR3 is TGTGCCAGCTCTCCACCAGAGAGGAGAGTCTACGAGCAGTACTTC. Translating gives CASSPPERRVYEQYF. The whole variable domain, filled in from reference TRBV18 and TRBJ2-7, reads NAGVMQNPRHLVRRRGQEARLRCSPMKGHSHVYWYRQLPEEGLKFMVYLQKENIIDESGMPKERFSAEFPKEGPSILRIQQVVRGDSAAYFCASSPPERRVYEQYFGPGTRLTVT.